This T cell receptor beta chain was sequenced during a study of blood T cell repertoires in COVID-19 (dated by TCRdb to about 2020). Regarding the research as a whole: Collaborator samples came from the United States, Italy and Spain and covered acute and convalescent phases of COVID-19. The material from the prospective study consisted of cDNA or gDNA derived from T cells, B-cell-depleted T cells, or PBMCs. Subjects who had been exposed to COVID-19, were actively infected with it, or had recovered from it provided the deeply sampled blood TCRbeta repertoires that made up the dataset. The repertoires were made available in a free public database intended to serve as a resource for research on the immune response to SARS-CoV-2. The samples were drawn from two sources: the first 160 participants of the ongoing ImmuneRACE study, and over 1,000 subjects contributed by 6 global collaborators. A de-identified subject ID, COVID-19 status, age in years and sex were almost always included in the sample metadata. Where HLA class I and class II types were available, the types were taken from metadata supplied by the sample provider, not from assay-based typing.

At one collaborating source in Seattle, patients were enrolled during active infection and were followed longitudinally through the course of disease. Collaborating institutions collected whole blood in K2EDTA tubes following their own protocols. Collaborator samples were shipped for TCRbeta analysis as frozen whole blood, isolated PBMCs, or DNA extracted from either sample type. Study-wide conclusions, independent of this receptor: Clinical and demographic metadata were provided uncurated, with the amount varying by source and participant.

Concerning this clone itself: The clone's antigen remains unknown. Base-call qualities are not available, and no considerably larger clone is one nucleotide away.

The immunoSEQ Assay, a bias-controlled multiplex PCR, was used to amplify TCRbeta CDR3 regions from genomic DNA. The authors' analysis ran thus. The number of nucleated cells in each sample was estimated by amplification of reference gene primers within the assay. To quantify the absolute abundance of each unique TCRbeta CDR3 rearrangement, sequence reads were collapsed and filtered. Productive Simpson clonality was computed per sample as the square root of Simpson's diversity index over productive rearrangements. In its TCRdb copy, this immuneACCESS table keeps in-frame sequences only and misses some clones. Where compared with another copy, unresolved V genes explain less than half of these, and the others have no known cause. The DNA was the basis for D and trimming; V, J and clone size are from that table. The sample data list 450,000 or so clones, and 85% to 90% of these were observed just once. Approximately 0.92% of the sample goes to the ten largest clones.

The germline V gene specifies SGHTA as CDR1 and FQGNSA as CDR2. After removal of 3 bases from V and 1 base from J, the junction retains 4 bases not matched to a gene. The CDR3 measures 15 amino acids from cysteine to phenylalanine. The retained sequence is limited to the CDR3, 45 bases, with the frame set at the first base. Sequences were obtained from peripheral blood. The chain couples TRBV7-2 to TRBJ2-3; 7 nucleotides in the junction match TRBD2. This clonotype was obtained from a man between 18 and 29 years old with COVID-19, enrolled during active disease. This receptor carries the CDR3 CASSLSLAGTDTQYF. The DNA sequence follows: TGTGCCAGCAGCTTGTCGCTAGCGGGCACAGATACGCAGTATTTT.